Sequencing of this T cell receptor beta chain was carried out in a study of shared clonotypes between healthy human individuals. Overall study: Three CD4 naive, three CD4 memory, two CD8 naive and one CD8 memory plate were used per donor.

Splitting of CD4+ cells produced CD45RA+ naive and CD45RA-negative memory subsets. The study's findings and limits: Sequencing depth was expected to influence donor clonotype sharing.

This CDR3 has 12 amino acids. Germline values: CDR1 LNHDA, CDR2 SQIVND (reference sequence). Trimming stripped 5 bases from V and 7 bases from J, with 9 bases between. It was across several immunoSEQ plates that each subset's genomic DNA was evenly split. Method: immunoSEQ multiplex PCR; TCRdb's copy keeps in-frame clones and lacks some. The data show about 1.5 million clones, roughly 96% seen once. A word on this clone: What it binds is not known.

The sequenced sample consisted of naive CD4+ T cells sorted from blood. The subset was: CD45RA+ positively selected. The clonotype was recovered from a man aged 25-45 years in good health. The V gene is TRBV19, the J gene TRBJ2-1; D remains ambiguous. CDR3 bases: TGTGCCAGTAGTCTATGGGGAAATGAGCAGTTCTTC. It yields the protein CASSLWGNEQFF.